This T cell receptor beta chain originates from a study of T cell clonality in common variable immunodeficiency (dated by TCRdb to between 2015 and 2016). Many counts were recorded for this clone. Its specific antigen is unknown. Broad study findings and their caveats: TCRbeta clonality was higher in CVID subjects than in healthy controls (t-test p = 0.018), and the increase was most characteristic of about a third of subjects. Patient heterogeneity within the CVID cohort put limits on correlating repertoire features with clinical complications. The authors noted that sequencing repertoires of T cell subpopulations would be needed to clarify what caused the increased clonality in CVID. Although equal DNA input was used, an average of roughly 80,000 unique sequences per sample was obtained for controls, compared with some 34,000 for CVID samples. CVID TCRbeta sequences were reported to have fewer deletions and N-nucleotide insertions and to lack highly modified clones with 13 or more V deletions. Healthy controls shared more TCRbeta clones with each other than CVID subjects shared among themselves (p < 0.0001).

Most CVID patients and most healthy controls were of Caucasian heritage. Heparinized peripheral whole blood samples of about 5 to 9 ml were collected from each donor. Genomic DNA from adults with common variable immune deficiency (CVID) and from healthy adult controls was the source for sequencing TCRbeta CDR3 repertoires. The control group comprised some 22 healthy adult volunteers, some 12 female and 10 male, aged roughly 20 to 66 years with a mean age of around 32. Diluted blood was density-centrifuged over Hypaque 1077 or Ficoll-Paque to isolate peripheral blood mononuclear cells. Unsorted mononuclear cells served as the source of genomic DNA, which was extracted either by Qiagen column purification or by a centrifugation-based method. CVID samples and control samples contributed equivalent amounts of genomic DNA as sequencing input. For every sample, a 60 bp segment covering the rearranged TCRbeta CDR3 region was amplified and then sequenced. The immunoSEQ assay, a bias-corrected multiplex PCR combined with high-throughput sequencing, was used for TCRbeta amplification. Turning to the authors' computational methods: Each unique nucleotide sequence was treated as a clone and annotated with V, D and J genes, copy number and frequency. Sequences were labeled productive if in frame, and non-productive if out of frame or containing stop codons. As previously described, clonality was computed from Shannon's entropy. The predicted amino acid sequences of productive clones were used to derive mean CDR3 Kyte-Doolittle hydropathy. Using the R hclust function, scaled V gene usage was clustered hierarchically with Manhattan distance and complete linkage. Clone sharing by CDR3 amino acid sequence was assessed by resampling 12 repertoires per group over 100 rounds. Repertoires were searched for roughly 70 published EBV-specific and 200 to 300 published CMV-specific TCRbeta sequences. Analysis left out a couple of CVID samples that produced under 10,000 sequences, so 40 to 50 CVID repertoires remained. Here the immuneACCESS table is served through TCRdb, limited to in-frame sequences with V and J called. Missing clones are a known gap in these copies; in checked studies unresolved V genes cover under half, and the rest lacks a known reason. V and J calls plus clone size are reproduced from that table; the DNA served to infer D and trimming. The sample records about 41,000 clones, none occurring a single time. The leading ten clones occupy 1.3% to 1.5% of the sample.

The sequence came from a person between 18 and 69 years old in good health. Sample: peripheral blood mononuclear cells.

The CDR3 bases that were read are TGTGCCTGGAGTCGGGCGGGGGACTCCTACAATGAG. Translated, this is CAWSRAGDSYNE. The CDR3 in its entirety is CAWSRAGDSYNEQFF. This sequence uses TRBV30 and TRBJ2-1, and 7 junctional nucleotides match TRBD2. Read data end 3 residues before the CDR3 end; the end is taken from the germline J gene. CDR1 GTSNPN and CDR2 SVGIG are derived from the germline V gene (reference sequence). Trimming accounts for 2 bases at V and 0 bases at J, while the number of junction bases matched to no gene is 4. From the cysteine up to the phenylalanine, the CDR3 has a length of 15 residues. The 36 bases shown cover part of the CDR3, and their frame starts at base 1.